This T cell receptor (beta chain) was captured by sequencing in a study of OX40 agonist ivuxolimab in advanced cancers. Study conclusions and caveats: Clonal expansion was among the lowest in partial responders at 0.1-3.0 mg/kg, especially CD8+.

The protocol was immunoSEQ multiplex PCR, while the TCRdb copy is restricted to in-frame clones and leaves out a portion. The sample includes more than 60,000 clones, 86% of them seen just once. Notes on this clone: Its matching antigen is unknown.

Germline CDR1 WSHSY, CDR2 SAAADI. The J segment lost 8 bases and the V segment lost 8 bases, leaving 10 bases of the junction unmatched. The CDR3 totals 14 residues. The specimen comprised CD4+ or CD8+ T cells sorted from blood, sampled in a trial of the OX40 agonist ivuxolimab. The V gene is TRBV10-2, the J gene TRBJ1-2, with 11 bases identical to TRBD1. This TCR was recovered from an adult with an advanced solid tumor such as melanoma, head and neck, liver or kidney cancer. The CDR3 here is CASLKSDRGLGYTF. In DNA, the CDR3 is TGCGCCAGCCTGAAGTCGGACAGGGGGCTGGGCTACACCTTC.